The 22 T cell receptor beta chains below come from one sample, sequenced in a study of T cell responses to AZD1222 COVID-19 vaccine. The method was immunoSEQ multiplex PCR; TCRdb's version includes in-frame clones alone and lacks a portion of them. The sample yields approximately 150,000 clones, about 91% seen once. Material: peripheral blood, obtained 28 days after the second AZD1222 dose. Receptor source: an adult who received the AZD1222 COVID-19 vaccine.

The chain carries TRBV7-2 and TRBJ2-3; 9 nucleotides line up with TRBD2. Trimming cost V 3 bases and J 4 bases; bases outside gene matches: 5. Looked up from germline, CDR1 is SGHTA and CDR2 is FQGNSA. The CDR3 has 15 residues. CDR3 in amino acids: CASSFGGRVPDTQYF. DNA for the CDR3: TGTGCCAGCAGCTTCGGCGGGAGGGTCCCAGATACGCAGTATTTT.

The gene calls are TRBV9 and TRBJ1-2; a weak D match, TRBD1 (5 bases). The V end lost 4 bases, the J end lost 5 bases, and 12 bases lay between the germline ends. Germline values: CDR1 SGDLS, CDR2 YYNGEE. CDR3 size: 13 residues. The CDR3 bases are TGTGCCAGCAGCCCTTCCTGGGGGTATGGCTACACCTTC. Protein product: CASSPSWGYGYTF.

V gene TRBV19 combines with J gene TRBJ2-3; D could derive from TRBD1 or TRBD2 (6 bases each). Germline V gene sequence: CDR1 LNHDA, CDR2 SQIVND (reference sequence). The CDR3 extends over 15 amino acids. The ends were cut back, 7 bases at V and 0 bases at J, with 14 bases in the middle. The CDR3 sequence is CASTLGGTSTDTQYF. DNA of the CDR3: TGTGCCAGTACCTTAGGGGGGACTAGCACAGATACGCAGTATTTT.

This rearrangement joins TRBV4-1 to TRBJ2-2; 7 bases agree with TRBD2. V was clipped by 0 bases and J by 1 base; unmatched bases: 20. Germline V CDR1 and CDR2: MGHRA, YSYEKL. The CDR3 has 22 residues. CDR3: CASSQDSVRAGRAGVNTGELFF. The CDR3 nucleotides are TGCGCCAGCAGCCAAGATTCCGTCCGCGCGGGCCGCGCGGGGGTGAACACCGGGGAGCTGTTTTTT.

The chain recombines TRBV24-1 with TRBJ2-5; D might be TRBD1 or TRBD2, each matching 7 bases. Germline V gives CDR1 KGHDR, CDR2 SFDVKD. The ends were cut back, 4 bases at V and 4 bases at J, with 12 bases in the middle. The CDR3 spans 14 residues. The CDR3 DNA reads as TGTGCCACCAGTGACCAGGGGGGGTTAGAGACCCAGTACTTC. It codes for CATSDQGGLETQYF.

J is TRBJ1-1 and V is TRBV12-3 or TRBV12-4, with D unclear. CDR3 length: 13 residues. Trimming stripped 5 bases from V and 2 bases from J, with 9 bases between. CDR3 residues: CASSRNINTEAFF. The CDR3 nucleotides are TGTGCCAGCAGTCGAAATATTAACACTGAAGCTTTCTTT.

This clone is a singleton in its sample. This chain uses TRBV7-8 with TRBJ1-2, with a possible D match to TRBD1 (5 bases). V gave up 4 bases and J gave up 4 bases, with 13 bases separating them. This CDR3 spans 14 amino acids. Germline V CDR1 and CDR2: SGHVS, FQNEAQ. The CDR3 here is CASSSTELSYGYTF. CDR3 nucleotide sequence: TGTGCCAGCAGCTCGACAGAGCTCTCCTATGGCTACACCTTC.

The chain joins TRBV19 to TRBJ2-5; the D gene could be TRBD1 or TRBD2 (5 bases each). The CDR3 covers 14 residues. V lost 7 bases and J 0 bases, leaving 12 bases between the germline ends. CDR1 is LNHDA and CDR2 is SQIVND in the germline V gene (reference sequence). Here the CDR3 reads CASTSRGNQETQYF. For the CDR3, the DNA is TGTGCCAGTACCTCCCGGGGCAACCAAGAGACCCAGTACTTC.

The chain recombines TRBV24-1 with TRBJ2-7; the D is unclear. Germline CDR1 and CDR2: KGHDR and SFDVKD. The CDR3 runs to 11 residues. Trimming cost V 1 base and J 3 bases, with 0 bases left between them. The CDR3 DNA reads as TGTGCCACCAGTGATTTCTACGAGCAGTACTTC. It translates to CATSDFYEQYF.

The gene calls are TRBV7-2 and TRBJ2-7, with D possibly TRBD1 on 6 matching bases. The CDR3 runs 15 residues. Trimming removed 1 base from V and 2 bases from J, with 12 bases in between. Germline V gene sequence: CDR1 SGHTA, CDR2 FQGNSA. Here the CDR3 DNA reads TGTGCCAGCAGCTTAGGGTCAGGGGTTACCTACGAGCAGTACTTC. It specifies CASSLGSGVTYEQYF.

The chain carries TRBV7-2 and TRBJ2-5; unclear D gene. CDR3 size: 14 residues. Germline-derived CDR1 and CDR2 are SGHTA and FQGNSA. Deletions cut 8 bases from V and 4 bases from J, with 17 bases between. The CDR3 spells CASHRVGSGETQYF. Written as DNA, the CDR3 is TGTGCCAGCCACAGAGTGGGGTCGGGAGAGACCCAGTACTTC.

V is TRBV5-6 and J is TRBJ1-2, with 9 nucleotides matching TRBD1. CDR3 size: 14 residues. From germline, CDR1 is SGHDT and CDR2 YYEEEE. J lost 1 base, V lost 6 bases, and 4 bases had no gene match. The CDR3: CASTGTGRNYGYTF. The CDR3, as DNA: TGTGCCAGCACCGGGACAGGGCGTAACTATGGCTACACCTTC.

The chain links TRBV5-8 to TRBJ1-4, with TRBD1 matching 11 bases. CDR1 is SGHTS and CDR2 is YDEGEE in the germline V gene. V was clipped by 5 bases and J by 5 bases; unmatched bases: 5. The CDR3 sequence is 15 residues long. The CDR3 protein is CASRPGDRGNEKLFF. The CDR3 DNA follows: TGTGCCAGCAGACCCGGGGACAGGGGGAATGAAAAACTGTTTTTT.

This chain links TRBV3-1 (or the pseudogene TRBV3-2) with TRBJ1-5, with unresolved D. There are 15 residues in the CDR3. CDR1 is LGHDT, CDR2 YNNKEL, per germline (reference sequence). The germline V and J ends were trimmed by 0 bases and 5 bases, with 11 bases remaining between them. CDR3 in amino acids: CASSQDGAAHQPQHF. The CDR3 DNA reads TGTGCCAGCAGCCAAGATGGAGCGGCGCATCAGCCCCAGCATTTT.

The CDR3 DNA sequence: TGTGCCTTAAAAGCAGGGGGACCGACTGAAGCTTTCTTT. This encodes CALKAGGPTEAFF. The chain couples TRBV30 to TRBJ1-1; the match to TRBD1 covers 7 bases. This CDR3 comprises 13 residues. V trimming: 7 bases; J trimming: 5 bases; junction bases outside the gene matches: 10. Looked up from germline, CDR1 is GTSNPN and CDR2 is SVGIG (reference sequence).

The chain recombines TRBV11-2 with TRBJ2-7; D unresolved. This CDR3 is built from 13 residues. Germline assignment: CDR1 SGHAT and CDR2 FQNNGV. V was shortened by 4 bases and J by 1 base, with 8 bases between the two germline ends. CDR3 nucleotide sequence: TGTGCCAGCAGCTATGACCCTTCCTACGAGCAGTACGTC. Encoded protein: CASSYDPSYEQYV.

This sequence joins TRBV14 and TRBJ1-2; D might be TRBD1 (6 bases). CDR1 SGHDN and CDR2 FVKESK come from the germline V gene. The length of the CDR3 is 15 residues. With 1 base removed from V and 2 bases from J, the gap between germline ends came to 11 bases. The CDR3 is CASSQVKGVNYGYTF. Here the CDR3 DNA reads TGTGCCAGCAGCCAAGTCAAGGGGGTGAACTATGGCTACACCTTC.

CDR3 nucleotide sequence: TGCAGTGCTAGTAAGGGGGGTCGAATGAACACTGAAGCTTTCTTT. Encoded protein: CSASKGGRMNTEAFF. The chain joins TRBV20-1 to TRBJ1-1; perhaps TRBD1 as D (6 bases). Trimming shortened V by 3 bases and J by 0 bases, and 14 bases separated the two germline ends. The CDR3 has 15 amino acids. Germline CDR1 and CDR2: DFQATT and SNEGSKA (reference sequence).

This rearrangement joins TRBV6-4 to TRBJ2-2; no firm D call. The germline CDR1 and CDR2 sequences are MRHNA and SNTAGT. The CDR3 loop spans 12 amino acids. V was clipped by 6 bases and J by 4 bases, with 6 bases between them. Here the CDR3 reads CASRSFTGELFF. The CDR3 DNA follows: TGTGCCAGCAGATCGTTCACCGGGGAGCTGTTTTTT.

The CDR3 sequence is CASSLQRGTTDTQYF. The DNA for the CDR3 is TGCGCCAGCAGCTTGCAGCGGGGAACAACAGATACGCAGTATTTT. This chain uses TRBV5-1 with TRBJ2-3, with TRBD2 matching over 7 bases. Germline-derived CDR1 and CDR2 are SGHRS and YFSETQ. Trimming cost V 1 base and J 3 bases; bases outside gene matches: 5. This CDR3 is built from 15 residues.

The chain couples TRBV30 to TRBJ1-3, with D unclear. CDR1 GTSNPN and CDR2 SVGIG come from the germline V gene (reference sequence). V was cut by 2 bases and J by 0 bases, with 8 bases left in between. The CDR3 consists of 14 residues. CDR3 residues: CAWSPGYSGNTIYF. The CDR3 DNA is TGTGCCTGGAGTCCTGGTTACTCTGGAAACACCATATATTTT. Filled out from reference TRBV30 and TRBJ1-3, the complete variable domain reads SQTIHQWPATLVQPVGSPLSLECTVEGTSNPNLYWYRQAAGRGLQLLFYSVGIGQISSEVPQNLSASRPQDRQFILSSKKLLLSDSGFYLCAWSPGYSGNTIYFGEGSWLTVV.

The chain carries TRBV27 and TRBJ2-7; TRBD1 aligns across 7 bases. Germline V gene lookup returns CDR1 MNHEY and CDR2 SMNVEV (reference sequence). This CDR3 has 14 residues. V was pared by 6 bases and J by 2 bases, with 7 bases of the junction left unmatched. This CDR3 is CASSLTGLTYEQYF. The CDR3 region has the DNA TGTGCCAGCAGCCTGACAGGGTTAACCTACGAGCAGTACTTC.